Listed here are 13 T cell receptor beta chains from one sample, sequenced in a study of beta chain features in type 1 diabetes. Of the isolated RNA, all was reverse transcribed, and so the sequenced material was expressed TCRB transcripts. Assay used: immunoSEQ multiplex PCR; TCRdb lists only in-frame clones, some missing. The table records around 300,000 clones, approximately 8.1% of them present only once. The sample was central memory CD4+ T cells from blood. The receptor source for this set is a woman aged 18-29 years in good health.

CDR3 region: CASSPTTGYEQYF. The CDR3 DNA follows: TGTGCCAGCAGCCCTACTACAGGGTACGAGCAGTACTTC. J is TRBJ2-7 and V is TRBV9, with D perhaps matching TRBD1 (6 bases). V was pared by 4 bases and J by 4 bases, with 12 bases between. Germline CDR1 is SGDLS and CDR2 is YYNGEE. This CDR3 comprises 13 residues. The full variable domain, its missing parts supplied by reference TRBV9 and TRBJ2-7, is DSGVTQTPKHLITATGQRVTLRCSPRSGDLSVYWYQQSLDQGLQFLIQYYNGEERAKGNILERFSAQQFPDLHSELNLSSLELGDSALYFCASSPTTGYEQYFGPGTRLTVT.

This clone showed up just once. The chain links TRBV30 to TRBJ1-4; the match to TRBD1 covers 7 bases. The J segment lost 11 bases and the V segment lost 0 bases, leaving 6 bases of the junction unmatched. Germline assignment: CDR1 GTSNPN and CDR2 SVGIG (reference sequence). The CDR3 loop spans 13 amino acids. The CDR3 is CAWSVEGAGKLFF. The DNA for the CDR3 is TGTGCCTGGAGTGTAGAGGGGGCTGGTAAACTGTTTTTT.

This clone was recorded a few times. J is TRBJ2-7 and V is TRBV13; D uncertain. V was trimmed by 5 bases and J by 7 bases, leaving 12 bases between them. The germline CDR1 and CDR2 sequences are PRHDT and FYEKMQ (reference sequence). The CDR3 runs to 12 residues. The CDR3 loop reads CASSQIKTEQYF. The CDR3, as DNA: TGTGCCAGCAGCCAAATAAAGACAGAGCAGTACTTC.

The chain recombines TRBV18 with TRBJ2-5; no clear D gene. V dropped 0 bases and J dropped 1 base, with 3 bases sitting between them. Germline V gene sequence: CDR1 KGHSH, CDR2 LQKENI. The CDR3 has 13 residues. CDR3 coding DNA: TGTGCCAGCTCACCACCGAGCCAAGAGACCCAGTACTTC. It yields the protein CASSPPSQETQYF.

In this sample, this clone turned up a few times. The genes are TRBV6-6 and TRBJ2-1, with TRBD2 matching 9 bases. Trimming at V came to 6 bases and at J to 10 bases, leaving 13 bases not matched to a gene. The CDR3 is 15 residues long. Germline V lookup: CDR1 MNHNY, CDR2 SVGAGI (reference sequence). The CDR3 DNA is TGTGCCAGCAGCTTAGCGGGAGTTATTTCGTTCGAGCAGTTCTTC. This encodes CASSLAGVISFEQFF.

This clone was recorded at least ten times. The chain combines TRBV4-3 with TRBJ1-2; D not resolved. Germline loops: CDR1 LGHNA, CDR2 YSLEER. The CDR3 covers 17 residues. Trimming took 1 base from V and 1 from J, leaving 16 bases between them. DNA of the CDR3: TGCGCCAGCAGCCAAGTGGTGGGCACAGCTGATAACTATGGCTACACCTTC. It codes for CASSQVVGTADNYGYTF.

This chain uses TRBV7-6 with TRBJ2-5, with TRBD1 identical over 9 bases. This CDR3 is 12 amino acids long. V trimming: 5 bases; J trimming: 7 bases; junction bases outside the gene matches: 2. Germline V gene lookup returns CDR1 SGHVS and CDR2 FNYEAQ. The CDR3 bases are TGTGCCAGCAGCGGGACAGGGACGACCCAGTACTTC. Encoded protein: CASSGTGTTQYF.

The chain is built from TRBV6-4 and TRBJ2-7; the D is unclear. Germline V gene lookup returns CDR1 MRHNA and CDR2 SNTAGT. CDR3 length: 13 amino acids. Trimming stripped 4 bases from V and 9 bases from J, with 16 bases between. CDR3 sequence reads: CASSGWGTPGQYV. The DNA of the CDR3 is TGTGCCAGCAGTGGGTGGGGAACGCCCGGGCAGTACGTC.

This clone was seen ten or more times. The chain has TRBV7-2 and TRBJ2-5; D possibly corresponds to TRBD1 (5 bases). The CDR3 is 15 amino acids. Germline V lookup: CDR1 SGHTA, CDR2 FQGNSA. Deletions cut 1 base from V and 4 bases from J, with 13 bases between. The CDR3 here is CASSLGDRAGETQYF. CDR3 nucleotide sequence: TGTGCCAGCAGCTTAGGAGACAGAGCCGGAGAGACCCAGTACTTC.

Only a few counts were recorded for this clone. The rearrangement joins TRBV28 to TRBJ1-6, with 8 bases fitting TRBD1. J lost 9 bases, V lost 5 bases, and 9 bases had no gene match. The CDR3 spans 15 residues. Germline V CDR1 and CDR2: MDHEN, SYDVKM. CDR3 in DNA: TGTGCCAGCAGTGAAAGGGACAGGAGGGGTTCACCCCTCCACTTT. As protein: CASSERDRRGSPLHF.

The chain couples TRBV7-8 to TRBJ1-5, with a tentative D call TRBD1 (6 bases). Germline V gene sequence: CDR1 SGHVS, CDR2 FQNEAQ. This CDR3 has 14 residues. V was trimmed by 5 bases and J by 2 bases, leaving 10 bases between them. In DNA form, the CDR3 reads TGTGCCAGCAGCCCTAGACAGGGCAATCAGCCCCAGCATTTT. This codes for CASSPRQGNQPQHF.

The V gene is TRBV5-4, the J gene TRBJ2-5, with D hard to call. Germline lookup yields CDR1 SGHNT and CDR2 YYREEE (reference sequence). The CDR3 extends over 14 amino acids. Trimming took 0 bases from V and 5 from J, leaving 11 bases between them. CDR3 coding DNA: TGTGCCAGCAGCTTGGTGAGCAGTTCGGAGACCCAGTACTTC. Its protein is CASSLVSSSETQYF.

This clone has only a few counts. The rearrangement joins TRBV4-3 to TRBJ1-2; no reliable D call. Looked up from germline, CDR1 is LGHNA and CDR2 is YSLEER. Trimming took 6 bases from V and 6 from J, leaving 14 bases between them. The CDR3 consists of 13 residues. This CDR3 is CASRDNSEHGYTF. The CDR3 nucleotides are TGCGCCAGCAGGGATAACTCGGAACATGGCTACACCTTC.